A single sample gave rise to the 20 T cell receptor beta chains below, sequenced in a study of OX40 agonist ivuxolimab in advanced cancers. Profiled with immunoSEQ multiplex PCR; TCRdb holds only in-frame clones, not every one. Among approximately 26,000 clones listed, around 90% were seen once. This specimen was CD4+ or CD8+ T cells sorted from blood, taken in a trial of the OX40 agonist ivuxolimab. These receptors originate from an adult with an advanced solid tumor such as melanoma, head and neck, liver or kidney cancer.

The CDR3, as DNA: TGTGCCAGCAGTTACTCGGAGAGCACAGATACGCAGTATTTT. This gives the protein CASSYSESTDTQYF. The genes are TRBV6-5 and TRBJ2-3; D gene unclear. This CDR3 is 14 amino acids long. CDR1 is MNHEY and CDR2 is SVGAGI in the germline V gene. V lost 0 bases and J lost 0, with 4 bases in between.

The chain recombines TRBV5-1 with TRBJ1-2; 11 bases map to TRBD1. Germline lookup yields CDR1 SGHRS and CDR2 YFSETQ. This CDR3 region has 16 residues. With 4 bases clipped from V and 7 bases from J, the junction kept 12 bases outside the gene matches. The CDR3 nucleotides read TGCGCCAGCAGCACCCTCGGGACAGGGGGTGATGCTGGCTACACCTTC. Its protein is CASSTLGTGGDAGYTF.

The chain carries TRBV27 and TRBJ1-6, with D unresolved. CDR3 length equals 13 residues. Trimming shortened V by 4 bases and J by 9 bases, and 10 bases separated the two germline ends. From germline, CDR1 is MNHEY and CDR2 SMNVEV (reference sequence). The CDR3 protein is CASSYREFSPLHF. The CDR3 DNA reads as TGTGCCAGCAGTTACCGGGAGTTTTCACCCCTCCACTTT.

The chain uses TRBV29-1 and TRBJ2-1; D is possibly TRBD2 (5 bases). The CDR3 sequence is 15 residues long. V was pared by 6 bases and J by 0 bases, with 15 bases between. Germline loops: CDR1 SQVTM, CDR2 ANQGSEA. The chain's CDR3 is CSVSGLPNSYNEQFF. The CDR3 DNA reads as TGCAGCGTGTCCGGACTCCCTAACTCCTACAATGAGCAGTTCTTC.

This clone was counted a single time. V usage is TRBV28 and J usage is TRBJ1-2, with 8 bases that match TRBD1. This CDR3 comprises 12 residues. Trimming removed 8 bases from V and 8 bases from J; junction bases left unmatched: 7. Germline CDR1 reads MDHEN; CDR2 reads SYDVKM. Here the CDR3 DNA reads TGTGCCAGCGAAGACAGGGGTTCAGGCTACACCTTC. It translates to CASEDRGSGYTF.

This chain's CDR3 is CASSSGGQEGDTQYF. The CDR3 DNA sequence: TGCGCCAGCAGCTCCGGGGGACAGGAAGGGGATACGCAGTATTTT. The V call is TRBV5-1, the J call TRBJ2-3; the match to TRBD1 covers 8 bases. The CDR3 is 15 residues long. Trimming cost V 3 bases and J 6 bases; bases outside gene matches: 9. Germline values: CDR1 SGHRS, CDR2 YFSETQ.

The V call is TRBV7-3, the J call TRBJ2-2; TRBD2 matches 8 bases. The CDR3 runs 16 residues. The V and J ends lost 2 bases and 4 bases, in that order; junction bases with no gene match: 6. The germline CDR1 and CDR2 sequences are SGHTA and FQGTGA. CDR3 in amino acids: CASSLLGLGLTGELFF. The CDR3 DNA reads TGTGCCAGCAGCTTACTGGGACTAGGGCTCACCGGGGAGCTGTTTTTT. The whole variable domain, filled in from reference TRBV7-3 and TRBJ2-2, reads GAGVSQTPSNKVTEKGKYVELRCDPISGHTALYWYRQSLGQGPEFLIYFQGTGAADDSGLPNDRFFAVRPEGSVSTLKIQRTERGDSAVYLCASSLLGLGLTGELFFGEGSRLTVL.

The chain employs TRBV11-3 and TRBJ2-7; TRBD2 matches at 7 bases. The CDR3 has 16 residues. J gave up 5 bases and V 4 bases, and 14 bases lay outside the gene matches. Per germline, CDR1 SGHNT and CDR2 YENEEA. The CDR3 spells CASSSPQREPGHEQYF. In DNA form, the CDR3 reads TGTGCCAGCAGCTCGCCCCAGCGGGAACCTGGCCACGAGCAGTACTTC.

The V call is TRBV19, the J call TRBJ2-1; TRBD1 or TRBD2 may be the D gene (5 bases each). The CDR3 is 15 residues long. The germline gives CDR1 LNHDA, CDR2 SQIVND (reference sequence). With 3 bases removed from V and 0 bases from J, the gap between germline ends came to 9 bases. In nucleotides, the CDR3 is TGTGCCAGTAGTATGGGGGTCCCCTCCTACAATGAGCAGTTCTTC. Amino acid sequence: CASSMGVPSYNEQFF.

The chain joins TRBV5-8 to TRBJ2-2; TRBD1 is a possible D gene (7 bases). The CDR3 totals 14 residues. Germline V gene lookup returns CDR1 SGHTS and CDR2 YDEGEE. V lost 4 bases to trimming and J lost 7 bases, with 14 bases between them. The CDR3 region is CASSKTGTGGELFF. DNA of the CDR3: TGTGCCAGCAGCAAGACAGGGACTGGCGGGGAGCTGTTTTTT.

The rearrangement links TRBV2 to TRBJ2-5, with D perhaps TRBD1 (6 bases). Gene TRBJ2-7 matches the end of the DNA better, so the J call may be wrong. This CDR3 contains 16 residues. CDR1 and CDR2 from the germline V gene are SNHLY and FYNNEI. Here the CDR3 reads CASSDRDRWSSYEQYF. In nucleotides, the CDR3 is TGTGCCAGCAGTGACCGCGACAGGTGGAGCTCCTACGAGCAGTACTTC.

The V gene is TRBV6-1, the J gene TRBJ2-1; 8 bases map to TRBD1. The CDR3 runs 15 residues. With V trimmed by 7 bases and J by 6 bases, 11 bases remained unmatched. In germline, CDR1 is MNHNS, CDR2 SASEGT. The CDR3 protein is CASTLPSGTGNEQFF. For the CDR3, the DNA is TGTGCCAGCACCTTACCGTCCGGGACAGGCAATGAGCAGTTCTTC.

The chain links TRBV9 to TRBJ1-1; 7 bases are shared with TRBD1. J was trimmed by 5 bases and V by 3 bases; bases with no gene match: 16. The CDR3 is 17 residues long. The germline CDR1 and CDR2 sequences are SGDLS and YYNGEE. The CDR3 DNA reads as TGTGCCAGCAGCGAGCGGCCCACCCGCAGGGGGGAAACTGAAGCTTTCTTT. This encodes CASSERPTRRGETEAFF.

This chain joins TRBV7-9 and TRBJ1-2; D possibly corresponds to TRBD1 (6 bases). Trimming took off 6 bases at V and 3 bases at J, with 14 bases between the two ends. The CDR3 is 14 residues long. Per the germline V gene, CDR1 is SEHNR and CDR2 is FQNEAQ (reference sequence). CDR3 amino acids: CASSRGGSDYGYTF. CDR3 sequence (DNA): TGTGCCAGCAGTAGGGGGGGATCAGACTATGGCTACACCTTC.

The chain recombines TRBV4-1 with TRBJ2-2; 8 positions match TRBD2. Trimming removed 0 bases from V and 6 bases from J; junction bases left unmatched: 9. Germline CDR1 is MGHRA and CDR2 is YSYEKL. The CDR3 extends over 17 amino acids. DNA of the CDR3: TGCGCCAGCAGCCAAGATAAGCGGGAGATTACACCCGGGGAGCTGTTTTTT. Protein: CASSQDKREITPGELFF.

This clone was seen once. The V call is TRBV7-8, the J call TRBJ2-1; TRBD2 is a possible D gene (5 bases). This CDR3 contains 14 residues. Germline lookup yields CDR1 SGHVS and CDR2 FQNEAQ. The V end was cut by 8 bases, the J end by 7 bases, with 18 bases between. CDR3 residues: CASGWASFGNEQFF. In DNA, the CDR3 is TGTGCCAGCGGGTGGGCTAGCTTTGGAAATGAGCAGTTCTTC. Based on the CDR3 plus reference TRBV7-8 and TRBJ2-1, the full variable domain is GAGVSQSPRYKVAKRGQDVALRCDPISGHVSLFWYQQALGQGPEFLTYFQNEAQLDKSGLPSDRFFAERPEGSVSTLKIQRTQQEDSAVYLCASGWASFGNEQFFGPGTRLTVL.

The chain employs TRBV10-1 and TRBJ1-1, with 8 bases fitting TRBD1. Looked up from germline, CDR1 is WNHNN and CDR2 is SYGVQD (reference sequence). The V and J ends lost 3 bases and 7 bases, in that order; junction bases with no gene match: 4. The CDR3 has 13 residues. In DNA, the CDR3 is TGCGCCAGCAGTGATACGACAGGGGATGAAGCTTTCTTT. Translation: CASSDTTGDEAFF.

This clone was seen just once. The chain is built from TRBV12-1 and TRBJ1-2. TRBV12-1 is a pseudogene. This CDR3 has 13 amino acids. CDR3 coding DNA: TGTGCCAGCAGCCCACGCCGGGACTTTGGCTACACCTTC. Amino acids: CASSPRRDFGYTF.

This chain links TRBV2 with TRBJ1-4, with a weak D call TRBD1 (5 bases). In germline, CDR1 is SNHLY, CDR2 FYNNEI. The CDR3 extends over 15 amino acids. The ends were cut back, 6 bases at V and 4 bases at J, with 15 bases in the middle. CDR3 amino acids: CASSEYRQLNEKLFF. The CDR3 DNA follows: TGTGCCAGCAGCGAATATAGACAGCTTAATGAAAAACTGTTTTTT. The complete variable domain, with remaining parts taken from reference TRBV2 and TRBJ1-4, reads EPEVTQTPSHQVTQMGQEVILRCVPISNHLYFYWYRQILGQKVEFLVSFYNNEISEKSEIFDDQFSVERPDGSNFTLKIRSTKLEDSAMYFCASSEYRQLNEKLFFGSGTQLSVL.

The genes are TRBV5-1 and TRBJ1-4, with D possibly TRBD1 on 6 matching bases. Germline V gene data show CDR1 as SGHRS and CDR2 as YFSETQ. The CDR3 runs 16 residues. V lost 1 base and J lost 0, with 10 bases in between. This CDR3 reads CASSLTGSPTNEKLFF. DNA of the CDR3: TGCGCCAGCAGCTTGACAGGGAGCCCAACTAATGAAAAACTGTTTTTT. Supplemented by reference TRBV5-1 and TRBJ1-4, the full variable domain reads KAGVTQTPRYLIKTRGQQVTLSCSPISGHRSVSWYQQTPGQGLQFLFEYFSETQRNKGNFPGRFSGRQFSNSRSEMNVSTLELGDSALYLCASSLTGSPTNEKLFFGSGTQLSVL.